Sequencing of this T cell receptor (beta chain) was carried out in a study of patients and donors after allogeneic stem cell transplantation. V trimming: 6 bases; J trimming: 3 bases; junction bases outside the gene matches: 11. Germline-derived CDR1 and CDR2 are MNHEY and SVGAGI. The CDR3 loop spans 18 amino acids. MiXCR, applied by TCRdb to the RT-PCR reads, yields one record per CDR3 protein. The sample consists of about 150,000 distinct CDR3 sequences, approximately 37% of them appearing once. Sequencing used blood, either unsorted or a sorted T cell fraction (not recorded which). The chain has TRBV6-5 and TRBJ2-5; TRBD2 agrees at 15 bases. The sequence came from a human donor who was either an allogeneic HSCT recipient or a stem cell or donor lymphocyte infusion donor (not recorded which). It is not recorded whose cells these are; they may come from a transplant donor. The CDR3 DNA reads TGTGCCAGCAGCCCGATGGGACTAGCGGGGGGCCCTGAAGAGACCCAGTACTTC. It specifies CASSPMGLAGGPEETQYF.